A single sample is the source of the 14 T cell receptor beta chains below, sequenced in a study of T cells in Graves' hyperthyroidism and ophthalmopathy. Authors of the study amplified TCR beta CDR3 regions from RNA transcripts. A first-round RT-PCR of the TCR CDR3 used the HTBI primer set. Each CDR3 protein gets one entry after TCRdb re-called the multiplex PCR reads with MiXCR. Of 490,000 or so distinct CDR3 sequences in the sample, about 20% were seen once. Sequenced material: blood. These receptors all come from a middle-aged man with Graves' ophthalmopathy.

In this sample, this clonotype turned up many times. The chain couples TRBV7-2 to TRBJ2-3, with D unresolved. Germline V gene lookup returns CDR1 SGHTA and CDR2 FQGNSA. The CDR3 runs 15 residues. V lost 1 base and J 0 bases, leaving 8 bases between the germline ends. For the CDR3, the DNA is TGTGCCAGCAGCTTAGTTGGCTCTAGCACAGATACGCAGTATTTT. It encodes CASSLVGSSTDTQYF. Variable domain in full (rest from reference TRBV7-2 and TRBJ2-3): GAGVSQSPSNKVTEKGKDVELRCDPISGHTALYWYRQSLGQGLEFLIYFQGNSAPDKSGLPSDRFSAERTGGSVSTLTIQRTQQEDSAVYLCASSLVGSSTDTQYFGPGTRLTVL.

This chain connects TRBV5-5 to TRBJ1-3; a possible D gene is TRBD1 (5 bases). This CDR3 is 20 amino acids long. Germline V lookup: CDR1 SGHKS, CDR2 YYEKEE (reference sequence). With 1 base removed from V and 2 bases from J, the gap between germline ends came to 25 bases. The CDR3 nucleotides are TGTGCCAGCAGCTTGATGTTTTTGGCCCTGTCCGGGGGAGCTGGAAACACCATATATTTT. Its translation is CASSLMFLALSGGAGNTIYF.

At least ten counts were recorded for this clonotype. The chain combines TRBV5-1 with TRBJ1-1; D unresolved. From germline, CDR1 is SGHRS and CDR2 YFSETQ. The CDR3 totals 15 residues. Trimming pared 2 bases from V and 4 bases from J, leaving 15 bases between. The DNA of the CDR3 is TGCGCCAGCAGCTTAACGGCGGGAGGTAGCACTGAAGCTTTCTTT. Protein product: CASSLTAGGSTEAFF.

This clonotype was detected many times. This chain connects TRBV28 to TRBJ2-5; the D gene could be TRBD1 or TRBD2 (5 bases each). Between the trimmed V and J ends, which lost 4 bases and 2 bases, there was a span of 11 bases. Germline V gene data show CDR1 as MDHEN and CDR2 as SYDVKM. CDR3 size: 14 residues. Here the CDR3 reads CASSSWDVQETQYF. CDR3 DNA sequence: TGTGCCAGCAGTTCCTGGGACGTACAAGAGACCCAGTACTTC.

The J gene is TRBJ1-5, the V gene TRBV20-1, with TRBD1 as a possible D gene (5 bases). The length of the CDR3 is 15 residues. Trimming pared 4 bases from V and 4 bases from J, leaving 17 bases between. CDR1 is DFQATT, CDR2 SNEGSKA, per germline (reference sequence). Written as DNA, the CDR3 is TGCAGTGCTAAGGTCCAAAGGACACTTAATCAGCCCCAGCATTTT. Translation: CSAKVQRTLNQPQHF.

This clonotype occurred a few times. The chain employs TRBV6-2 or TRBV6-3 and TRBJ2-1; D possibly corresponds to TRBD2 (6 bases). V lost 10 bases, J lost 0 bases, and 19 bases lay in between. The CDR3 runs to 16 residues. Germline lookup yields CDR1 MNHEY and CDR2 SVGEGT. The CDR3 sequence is CATRPGTSSSYNEQFF. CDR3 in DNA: TGTGCCACCCGACCCGGGACTTCGAGCTCCTACAATGAGCAGTTCTTC.

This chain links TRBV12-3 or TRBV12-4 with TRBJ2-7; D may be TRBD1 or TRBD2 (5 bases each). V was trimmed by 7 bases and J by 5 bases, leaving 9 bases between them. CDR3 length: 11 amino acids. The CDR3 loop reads CASTQGHEQYF. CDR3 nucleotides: TGTGCCAGCACCCAGGGACACGAGCAGTACTTC.

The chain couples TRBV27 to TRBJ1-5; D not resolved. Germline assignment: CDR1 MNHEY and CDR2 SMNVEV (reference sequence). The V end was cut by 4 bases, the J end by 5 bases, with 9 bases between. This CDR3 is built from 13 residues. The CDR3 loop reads CASSSRADQPQHF. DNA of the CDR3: TGTGCCAGCAGTTCAAGAGCGGATCAGCCCCAGCATTTT.

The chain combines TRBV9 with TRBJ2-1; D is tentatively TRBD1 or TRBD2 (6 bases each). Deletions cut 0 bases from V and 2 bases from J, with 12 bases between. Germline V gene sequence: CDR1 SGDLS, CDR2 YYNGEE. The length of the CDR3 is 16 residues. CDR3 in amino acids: CASSVGGGTPYNEQFF. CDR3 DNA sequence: TGTGCCAGCAGCGTAGGAGGGGGGACCCCCTACAATGAGCAGTTCTTC.

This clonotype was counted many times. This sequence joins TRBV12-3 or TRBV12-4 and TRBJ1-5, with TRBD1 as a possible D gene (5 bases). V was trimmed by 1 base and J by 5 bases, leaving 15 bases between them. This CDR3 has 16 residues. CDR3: CASSLVRGRGHQPQHF. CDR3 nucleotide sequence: TGTGCCAGCAGTTTAGTTCGGGGCCGAGGCCATCAGCCCCAGCATTTT.

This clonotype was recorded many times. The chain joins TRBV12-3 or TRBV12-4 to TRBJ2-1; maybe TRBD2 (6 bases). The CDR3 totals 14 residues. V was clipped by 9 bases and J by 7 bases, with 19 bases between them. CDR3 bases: TGTGCCAGTACCCCGCGGGGCCCCCGGAATGAGCAGTTCTTC. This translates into CASTPRGPRNEQFF.

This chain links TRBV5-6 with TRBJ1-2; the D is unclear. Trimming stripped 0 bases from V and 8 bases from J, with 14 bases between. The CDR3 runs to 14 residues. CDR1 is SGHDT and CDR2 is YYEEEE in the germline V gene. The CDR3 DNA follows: TGTGCCAGCAGCTTGGCCGGGCCCCTGGGGGGCTACACCTTC. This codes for CASSLAGPLGGYTF.

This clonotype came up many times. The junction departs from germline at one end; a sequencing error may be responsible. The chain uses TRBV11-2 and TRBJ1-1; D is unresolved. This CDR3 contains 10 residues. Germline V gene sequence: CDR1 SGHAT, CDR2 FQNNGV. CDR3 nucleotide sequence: TGTGCCAGCAGCAACATTGAAGCTTTCTTT. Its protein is CASSNIEAFF.

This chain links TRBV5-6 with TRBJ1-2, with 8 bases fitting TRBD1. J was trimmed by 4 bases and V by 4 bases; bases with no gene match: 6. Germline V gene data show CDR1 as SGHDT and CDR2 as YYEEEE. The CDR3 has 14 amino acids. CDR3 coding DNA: TGTGCCAGCAGCCACCTCCAGGGGGCCTATGGCTACACCTTC. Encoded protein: CASSHLQGAYGYTF.